This T cell receptor (beta chain) originates from a study of blood T cell repertoires in COVID-19. Study overall: Acute-phase and convalescent COVID-19 samples originated in the United States, Italy and Spain. Nucleic acid was either cDNA or gDNA, and it came from T cells, B-cell-depleted T cells, or PBMCs.

From germline, CDR1 is MNHEY and CDR2 SVGAGI. Trimming took 1 base from V and 8 from J, leaving 5 bases between them. The CDR3 is 12 residues long. Authors' analysis steps: It was from reference gene primer amplification that nucleated cell counts were estimated. The protocol was immunoSEQ multiplex PCR, while the TCRdb copy is restricted to in-frame clones and leaves out a portion. The DNA was the basis for D and trimming; V, J and clone size are from that table. Among more than 150,000 clones, 81% were seen once, and the ten largest hold 12%. Enrolled during active infection, Seattle patients were then followed longitudinally.

Sequencing was carried out using peripheral blood. The chain carries TRBV6-5 and TRBJ2-2; unclear D gene. This clonotype originated in a woman of 80 years or more with COVID-19, enrolled during active disease. CDR3 DNA sequence: TGTGCCAGCAGTTACTGGCCGGGGGAGCTGTTTTTT. Its translation: CASSYWPGELFF.